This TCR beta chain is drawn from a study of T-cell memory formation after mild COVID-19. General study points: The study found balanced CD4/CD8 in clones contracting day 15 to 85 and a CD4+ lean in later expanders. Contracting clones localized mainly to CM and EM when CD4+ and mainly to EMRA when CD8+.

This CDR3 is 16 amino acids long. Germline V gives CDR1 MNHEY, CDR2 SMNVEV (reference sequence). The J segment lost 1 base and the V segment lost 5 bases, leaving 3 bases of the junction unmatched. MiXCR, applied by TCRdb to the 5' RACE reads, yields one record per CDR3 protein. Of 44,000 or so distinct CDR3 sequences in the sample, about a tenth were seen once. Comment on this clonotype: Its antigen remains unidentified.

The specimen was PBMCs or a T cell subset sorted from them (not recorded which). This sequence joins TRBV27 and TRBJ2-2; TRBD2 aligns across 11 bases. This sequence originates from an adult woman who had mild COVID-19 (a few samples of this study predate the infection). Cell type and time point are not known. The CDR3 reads CASSPGLAVNTGELFF. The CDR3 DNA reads TGTGCCAGCAGTCCGGGACTAGCGGTGAACACCGGGGAGCTGTTTTTT.